These 20 T cell receptor beta chains came from one sample sequenced in a study of blood T cell repertoires in COVID-19. The table came from immunoSEQ multiplex PCR; TCRdb's copy has only in-frame clones and leaves some out. The sample lists about 350,000 clones, around 90% occurring once. Sample: peripheral blood. The receptors derive from a woman in her fifties or sixties with COVID-19, enrolled during active disease.

The chain has TRBV27 and TRBJ1-6; D possibly corresponds to TRBD1 (5 bases). The V gene lost 5 bases and the J gene lost 2 bases, with 13 bases spanning the gap. The germline gives CDR1 MNHEY, CDR2 SMNVEV (reference sequence). This CDR3 has 16 amino acids. The CDR3 region has the DNA TGTGCCAGCAGTCCACGGGGGGTACCCTATAATTCACCCCTCCACTTT. Protein product: CASSPRGVPYNSPLHF.

This clone has only one observation. The chain joins TRBV19 to TRBJ1-3; a possible D gene is TRBD1 (5 bases). This CDR3 has 16 amino acids. The V gene's germline CDR1 is LNHDA and CDR2 SQIVND (reference sequence). Trimming took 3 bases from V and 0 from J, leaving 12 bases between them. CDR3 in amino acids: CASSIWTTVSGNTIYF. The CDR3 coding sequence is TGTGCCAGTAGTATCTGGACAACTGTCTCTGGAAACACCATATATTTT.

The chain links TRBV27 to TRBJ1-4; D is possibly TRBD1 (6 bases). Germline-derived CDR1 and CDR2 are MNHEY and SMNVEV (reference sequence). The V end lost 3 bases, the J end lost 8 bases, and 13 bases lay between the germline ends. The CDR3 is 14 residues long. The CDR3 coding sequence is TGTGCCAGCAGTTTCTCCGACAGGTCAGAAAAACTGTTTTTT. Translated: CASSFSDRSEKLFF. The full variable domain, rest sourced from reference TRBV27 and TRBJ1-4, is EAQVTQNPRYLITVTGKKLTVTCSQNMNHEYMSWYRQDPGLGLRQIYYSMNVEVTDKGDVPEGYKVSRKEKRNFPLILESPSPNQTSLYFCASSFSDRSEKLFFGSGTQLSVL.

V is TRBV6-6 and J is TRBJ1-3; the D gene is possibly TRBD1 (5 bases). This CDR3 contains 16 residues. The V gene's germline CDR1 is MNHNY and CDR2 SVGAGI (reference sequence). V lost 5 bases, J lost 4 bases, and 18 bases lay in between. Here the CDR3 reads CASSPPGGRGGNTIYF. The CDR3 DNA reads as TGTGCCAGCAGTCCCCCGGGGGGGAGAGGAGGAAACACCATATATTTT.

The rearrangement uses TRBV6-6 and TRBJ1-6; 9 bases match TRBD1. Germline CDR1 reads MNHNY; CDR2 reads SVGAGI (reference sequence). This CDR3 has 15 amino acids. The V and J ends lost 0 bases and 10 bases, in that order; junction bases with no gene match: 4. CDR3 DNA: TGTGCCAGCAGTTACTCCACAGGGGGCGGGTCACCCCTCCACTTT. Its translation is CASSYSTGGGSPLHF.

V gene TRBV12-3 or TRBV12-4 combines with J gene TRBJ2-6, with no clear D. Between the trimmed V and J ends, which lost 6 bases and 4 bases, there was a span of 4 bases. The CDR3 consists of 12 residues. The CDR3 DNA is TGTGCCAGCAGCCCAGGGGCCAACGTCCTGACTTTC. Its translation is CASSPGANVLTF.

This rearrangement joins TRBV2 to TRBJ1-2; 8 bases are a match to TRBD1. Germline V gene lookup returns CDR1 SNHLY and CDR2 FYNNEI. Losses at the gene ends were 6 bases for V and 2 bases for J; bases not matched to a gene: 5. CDR3 size: 14 residues. In DNA, the CDR3 is TGTGCCAGCAGCTCCCGGACAGGGAACTATGGCTACACCTTC. This translates into CASSSRTGNYGYTF.

Details on this clone: Germline is not matched at one junction end, which may reflect a read error. The CDR3 protein is CSVEGPPDRASDF. CDR3 nucleotides: TGCAGCGTTGAAGGCCCCCCGGACAGGGCGAGTGACTTC. The rearrangement links TRBV29-1 to TRBJ2-5, with TRBD1 identical over 8 bases. The CDR3 consists of 13 residues. Germline CDR1 reads SQVTM; CDR2 reads ANQGSEA. Full variable domain (outside the CDR3, taken from reference TRBV29-1 and TRBJ2-5): SAVISQKPSRDICQRGTSLTIQCQVDSQVTMMFWYRQQPGQSLTLIATANQGSEATYESGFVIDKFPISRPNLTFSTLTVSNMSPEDSSIYLCSVEGPPDRASDFGPGTRLLVL.

The chain couples TRBV3-1 (or the pseudogene TRBV3-2) to TRBJ1-3, with 10 bases lining up with TRBD1. V gave up 2 bases and J gave up 1 base; unmatched junction bases: 5. Per the germline V gene, CDR1 is LGHDT and CDR2 is YNNKEL (reference sequence). CDR3 size: 17 residues. The CDR3 loop reads CASSQRDRGGSGNTIYF. The DNA of the CDR3 is TGTGCCAGCAGCCAACGGGACAGGGGAGGGTCTGGAAACACCATATATTTT.

This clone appeared a single time. This sequence joins TRBV7-2 and TRBJ1-2; TRBD1 agrees at 7 bases. V shed 4 bases and J 4 bases; nucleotides not matched to a gene: 3. The CDR3 consists of 13 residues. Germline loops: CDR1 SGHTA, CDR2 FQGNSA. CDR3 coding DNA: TGTGCCAGCAGCTATCGACAGGGCTATGGCTACACCTTC. As protein: CASSYRQGYGYTF.

The rearrangement links TRBV6-5 to TRBJ1-1, with 11 bases fitting TRBD1. Germline CDR1 reads MNHEY; CDR2 reads SVGAGI. The CDR3 sequence is 12 residues long. Losses at the gene ends were 6 bases for V and 10 bases for J; bases not matched to a gene: 4. CDR3 DNA sequence: TGTGCCAGCAGGCGGGGACAGGGGGTAGCTTTCTTT. Amino acids: CASRRGQGVAFF.

The sample holds a few counts of this clone. V gene TRBV7-9 combines with J gene TRBJ2-5; D is possibly TRBD2 (6 bases). CDR3 length: 15 amino acids. The ends were cut back, 1 base at V and 2 bases at J, with 11 bases in the middle. Germline CDR1 SEHNR, CDR2 FQNEAQ (reference sequence). CDR3 nucleotides: TGTGCCAGCAGCTTAGTTCCGGGACTTCAAGAGACCCAGTACTTC. Its protein is CASSLVPGLQETQYF.

The V call is TRBV9, the J call TRBJ1-1; D unclear. This CDR3 region has 14 residues. Germline lookup yields CDR1 SGDLS and CDR2 YYNGEE. V was pared by 0 bases and J by 5 bases, with 11 bases between. The DNA of the CDR3 is TGTGCCAGCAGCGTAGTTGTGGGAGGGACTGAAGCTTTCTTT. Encoded protein: CASSVVVGGTEAFF.

This clone was recorded only once. This rearrangement joins TRBV6-6 to TRBJ1-1, with D possibly being TRBD1 (5 bases). CDR1 MNHNY and CDR2 SVGAGI come from the germline V gene (reference sequence). The CDR3 is 14 amino acids. Deletions cut 6 bases from V and 8 bases from J, with 19 bases between. CDR3 residues: CASRLLEGWGEAFF. The CDR3 DNA follows: TGTGCCAGCAGACTACTGGAGGGGTGGGGGGAAGCTTTCTTT.

The V call is TRBV4-2, the J call TRBJ1-3, with a tentative D call TRBD1 (5 bases). Germline CDR1 is LGHNA and CDR2 is YNFKEQ. Trimming shortened V by 4 bases and J by 4 bases, and 17 bases separated the two germline ends. This CDR3 has 16 residues. DNA of the CDR3: TGTGCCAGCAGCCCAGGGAATAGTTGGAGCGGAAACACCATATATTTT. Its protein is CASSPGNSWSGNTIYF.

V gene TRBV6-5 combines with J gene TRBJ2-5; perhaps TRBD2 as D (6 bases). The V end lost 4 bases, the J end lost 4 bases, and 16 bases lay between the germline ends. Germline lookup yields CDR1 MNHEY and CDR2 SVGAGI. The CDR3 runs 15 residues. The CDR3 protein is CASSLGRGLVETQYF. The CDR3 bases are TGTGCCAGCAGTTTAGGGCGGGGACTGGTAGAGACCCAGTACTTC.

The V call is TRBV5-1, the J call TRBJ1-1; D is perhaps TRBD1 (6 bases). Between the trimmed V and J ends, which lost 3 bases and 4 bases, there was a span of 16 bases. The CDR3 extends over 15 amino acids. Germline V gene data show CDR1 as SGHRS and CDR2 as YFSETQ. CDR3 region: CASSSSGGAITEAFF. The CDR3, as DNA: TGCGCCAGCAGCTCTTCTGGGGGCGCGATCACTGAAGCTTTCTTT.

The chain has TRBV6-5 and TRBJ1-5, with no clear D. The germline V and J ends were trimmed by 5 bases and 6 bases, with 11 bases remaining between them. Germline lookup yields CDR1 MNHEY and CDR2 SVGAGI. The CDR3 is 13 residues long. Written as DNA, the CDR3 is TGTGCCAGCAGTCTCGGGTCCGGTCAGCCCCAGCATTTT. Protein: CASSLGSGQPQHF.

The V gene is TRBV5-1, the J gene TRBJ2-7; 7 bases fit TRBD1. V lost 2 bases, J lost 2 bases, and 7 bases stayed unmatched. This CDR3 has 15 residues. Germline CDR1 and CDR2: SGHRS and YFSETQ. The CDR3 here is CASSLAGQGAYEQYF. CDR3 in DNA: TGCGCCAGCAGCTTAGCAGGCCAGGGGGCCTACGAGCAGTACTTC.

The chain employs TRBV7-9 and TRBJ1-4; 8 bases line up with TRBD1. With V trimmed by 5 bases and J by 10 bases, 15 bases remained unmatched. Germline V gene lookup returns CDR1 SEHNR and CDR2 FQNEAQ (reference sequence). The CDR3 covers 16 residues. For the CDR3, the DNA is TGTGCCAGCAGCCGGGAAAGACAGGGGAAGTTGGGAAAACTGTTTTTT. It specifies CASSRERQGKLGKLFF. Based on the CDR3 plus reference TRBV7-9 and TRBJ1-4, the full variable domain is DTGVSQNPRHKITKRGQNVTFRCDPISEHNRLYWYRQTLGQGPEFLTYFQNEAQLEKSRLLSDRFSAERPKGSFSTLEIQRTEQGDSAMYLCASSRERQGKLGKLFFGSGTQLSVL.